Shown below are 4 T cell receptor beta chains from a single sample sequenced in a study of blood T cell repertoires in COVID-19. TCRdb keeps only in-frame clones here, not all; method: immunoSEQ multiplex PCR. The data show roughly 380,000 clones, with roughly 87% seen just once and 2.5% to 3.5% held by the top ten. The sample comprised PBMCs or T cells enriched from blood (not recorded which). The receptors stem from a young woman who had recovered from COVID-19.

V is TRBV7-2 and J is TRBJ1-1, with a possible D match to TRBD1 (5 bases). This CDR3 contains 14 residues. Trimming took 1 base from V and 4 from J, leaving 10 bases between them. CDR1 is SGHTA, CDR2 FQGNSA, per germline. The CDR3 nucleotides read TGTGCCAGCAGCTTAGGGGGCCGGGTCACTGAAGCTTTCTTT. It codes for CASSLGGRVTEAFF.

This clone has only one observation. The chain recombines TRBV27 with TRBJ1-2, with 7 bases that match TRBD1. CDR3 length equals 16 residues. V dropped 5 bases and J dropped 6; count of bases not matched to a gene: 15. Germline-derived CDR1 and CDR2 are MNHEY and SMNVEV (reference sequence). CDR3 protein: CASSITRTGHRDGYTF. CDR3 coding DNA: TGTGCCAGCAGTATCACCCGGACAGGCCATCGTGATGGCTACACCTTC.

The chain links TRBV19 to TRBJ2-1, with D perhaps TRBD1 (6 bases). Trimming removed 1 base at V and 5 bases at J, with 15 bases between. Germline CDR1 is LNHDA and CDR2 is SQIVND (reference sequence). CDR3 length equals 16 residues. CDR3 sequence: CASSIAVQGWDNEQFF. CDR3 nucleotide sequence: TGTGCCAGTAGTATAGCCGTACAGGGTTGGGACAATGAGCAGTTCTTC.

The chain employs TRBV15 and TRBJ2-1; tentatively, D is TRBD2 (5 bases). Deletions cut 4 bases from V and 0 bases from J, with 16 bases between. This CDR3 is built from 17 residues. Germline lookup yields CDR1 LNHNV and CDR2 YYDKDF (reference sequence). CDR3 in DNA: TGTGCCACCAGCACTCGGACTCCCCCGAGCTCCTACAATGAGCAGTTCTTC. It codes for CATSTRTPPSSYNEQFF.